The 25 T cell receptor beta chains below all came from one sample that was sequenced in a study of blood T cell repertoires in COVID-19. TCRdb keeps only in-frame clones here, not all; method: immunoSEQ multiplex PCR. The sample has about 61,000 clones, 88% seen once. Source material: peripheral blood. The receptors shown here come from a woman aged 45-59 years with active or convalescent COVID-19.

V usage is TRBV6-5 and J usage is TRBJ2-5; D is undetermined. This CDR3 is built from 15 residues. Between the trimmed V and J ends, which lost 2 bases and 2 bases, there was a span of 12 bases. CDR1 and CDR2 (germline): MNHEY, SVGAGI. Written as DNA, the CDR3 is TGTGCCAGCAGTTACCGACCTGGGCCTCAAGAGACCCAGTACTTC. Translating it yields CASSYRPGPQETQYF.

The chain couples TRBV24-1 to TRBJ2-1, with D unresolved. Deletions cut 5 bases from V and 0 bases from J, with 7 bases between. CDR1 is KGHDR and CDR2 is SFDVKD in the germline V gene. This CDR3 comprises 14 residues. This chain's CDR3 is CATSATGSYNEQFF. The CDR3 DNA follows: TGTGCCACCAGTGCCACGGGCTCCTACAATGAGCAGTTCTTC.

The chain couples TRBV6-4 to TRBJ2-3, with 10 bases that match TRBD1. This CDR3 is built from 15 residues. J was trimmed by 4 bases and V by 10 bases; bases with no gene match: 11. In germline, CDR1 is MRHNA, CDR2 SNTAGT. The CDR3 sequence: CATSPGTGAADTQYF. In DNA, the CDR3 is TGTGCCACCTCGCCCGGGACAGGGGCAGCAGATACGCAGTATTTT.

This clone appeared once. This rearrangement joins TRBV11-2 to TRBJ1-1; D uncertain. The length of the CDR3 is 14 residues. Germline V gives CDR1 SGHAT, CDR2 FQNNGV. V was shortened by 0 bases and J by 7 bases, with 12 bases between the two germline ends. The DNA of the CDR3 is TGTGCCAGCAGCTTAGATTCTTGGGAGGGTGAAGCTTTCTTT. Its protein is CASSLDSWEGEAFF.

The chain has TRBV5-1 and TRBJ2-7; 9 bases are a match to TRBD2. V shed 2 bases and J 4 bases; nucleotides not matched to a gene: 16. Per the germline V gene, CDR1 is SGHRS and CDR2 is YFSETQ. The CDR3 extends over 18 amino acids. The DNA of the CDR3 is TGCGCCAGCAGCTTAGGGGGCAGGATTAGCGGGAGTTCTTACGAGCAGTACTTC. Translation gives CASSLGGRISGSSYEQYF.

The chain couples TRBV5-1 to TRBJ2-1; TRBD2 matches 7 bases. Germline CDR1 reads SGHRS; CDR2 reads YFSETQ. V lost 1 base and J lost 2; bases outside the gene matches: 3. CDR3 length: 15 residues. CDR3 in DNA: TGCGCCAGCAGCTTGTCTGCGGGAGCCTACAATGAGCAGTTCTTC. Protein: CASSLSAGAYNEQFF.

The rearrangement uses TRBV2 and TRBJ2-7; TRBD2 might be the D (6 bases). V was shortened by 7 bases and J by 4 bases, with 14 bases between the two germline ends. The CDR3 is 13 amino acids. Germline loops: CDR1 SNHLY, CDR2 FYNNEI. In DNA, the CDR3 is TGTGCCAGCATTCACGGGACTCAGTACGAGCAGTACTTC. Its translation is CASIHGTQYEQYF. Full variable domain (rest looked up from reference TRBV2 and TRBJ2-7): EPEVTQTPSHQVTQMGQEVILRCVPISNHLYFYWYRQILGQKVEFLVSFYNNEISEKSEIFDDQFSVERPDGSNFTLKIRSTKLEDSAMYFCASIHGTQYEQYFGPGTRLTVT.

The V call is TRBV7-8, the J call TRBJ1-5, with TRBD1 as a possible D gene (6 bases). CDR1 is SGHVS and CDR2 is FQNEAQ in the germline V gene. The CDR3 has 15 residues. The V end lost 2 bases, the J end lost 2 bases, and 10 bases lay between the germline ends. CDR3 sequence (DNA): TGTGCCAGCAGCTTAATGGCAGGGGGCAATCAGCCCCAGCATTTT. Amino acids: CASSLMAGGNQPQHF.

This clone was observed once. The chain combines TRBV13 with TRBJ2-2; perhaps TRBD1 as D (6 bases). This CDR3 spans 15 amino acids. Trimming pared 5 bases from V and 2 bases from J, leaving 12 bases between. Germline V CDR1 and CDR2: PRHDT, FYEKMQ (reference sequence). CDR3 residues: CASSRPQGNTGELFF. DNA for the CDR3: TGTGCCAGCAGCCGCCCACAGGGAAACACCGGGGAGCTGTTTTTT. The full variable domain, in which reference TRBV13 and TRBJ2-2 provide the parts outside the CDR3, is AAGVIQSPRHLIKEKRETATLKCYPIPRHDTVYWYQQGPGQDPQFLISFYEKMQSDKGSIPDRFSAQQFSDYHSELNMSSLELGDSALYFCASSRPQGNTGELFFGEGSRLTVL.

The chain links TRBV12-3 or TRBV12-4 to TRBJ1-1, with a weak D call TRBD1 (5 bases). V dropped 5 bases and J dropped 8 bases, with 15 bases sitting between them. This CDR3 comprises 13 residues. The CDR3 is CASSLQGYLEAFF. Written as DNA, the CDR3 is TGTGCCAGCAGTCTTCAGGGTTATTTGGAAGCTTTCTTT.

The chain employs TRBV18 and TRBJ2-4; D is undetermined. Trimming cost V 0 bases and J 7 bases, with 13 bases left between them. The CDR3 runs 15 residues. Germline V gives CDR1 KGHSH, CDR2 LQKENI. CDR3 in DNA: TGTGCCAGCTCACCACCCGCCGCCCCCGGGAACATTCAGTACTTC. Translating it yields CASSPPAAPGNIQYF.

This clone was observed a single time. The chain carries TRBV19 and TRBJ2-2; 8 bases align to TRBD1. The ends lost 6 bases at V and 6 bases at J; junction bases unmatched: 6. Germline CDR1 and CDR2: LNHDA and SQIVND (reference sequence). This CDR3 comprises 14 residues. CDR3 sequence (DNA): TGTGCCAGTAGCCCTCGGACAGGGCCCGGGGAGCTGTTTTTT. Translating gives CASSPRTGPGELFF.

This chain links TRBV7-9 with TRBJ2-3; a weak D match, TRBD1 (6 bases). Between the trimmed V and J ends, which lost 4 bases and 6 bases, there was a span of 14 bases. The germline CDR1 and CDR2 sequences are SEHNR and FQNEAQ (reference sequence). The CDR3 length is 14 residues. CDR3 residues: CASSWPGTTDTQYF. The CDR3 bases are TGTGCCAGCAGCTGGCCTGGGACAACGGATACGCAGTATTTT.

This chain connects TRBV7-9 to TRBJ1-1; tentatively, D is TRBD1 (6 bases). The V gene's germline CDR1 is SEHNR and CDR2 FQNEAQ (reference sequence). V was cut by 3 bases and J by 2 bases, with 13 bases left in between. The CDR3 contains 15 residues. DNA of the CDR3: TGTGCCAGCAGCTTCTTTTCAGGGGCCAACACTGAAGCTTTCTTT. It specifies CASSFFSGANTEAFF.

CDR3 coding DNA: TGTGCCACCAGTGTGGGGCCGGCGGGATATGACAATGAGCAGTTCTTC. Its protein product is CATSVGPAGYDNEQFF. This chain connects TRBV24-1 to TRBJ2-1; weak D call: TRBD2 (6 bases). The germline V and J ends were trimmed by 5 bases and 5 bases, with 18 bases remaining between them. Per germline, CDR1 KGHDR and CDR2 SFDVKD. CDR3 length equals 16 residues.

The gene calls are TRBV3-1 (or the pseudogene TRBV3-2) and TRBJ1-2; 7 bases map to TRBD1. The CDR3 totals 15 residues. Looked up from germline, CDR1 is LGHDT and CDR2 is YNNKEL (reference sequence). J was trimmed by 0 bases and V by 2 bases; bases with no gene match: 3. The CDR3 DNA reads TGTGCCAGCAGCCAACTCCAGGGGGCTAACTATGGCTACACCTTC. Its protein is CASSQLQGANYGYTF.

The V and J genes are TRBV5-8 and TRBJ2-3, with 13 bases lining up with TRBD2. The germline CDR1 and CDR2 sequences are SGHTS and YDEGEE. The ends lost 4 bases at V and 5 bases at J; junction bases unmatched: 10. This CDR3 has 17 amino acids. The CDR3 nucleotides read TGTGCCAGCAGCGCCGCGGGACTAGCGGGACCCCTAGATACGCAGTATTTT. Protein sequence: CASSAAGLAGPLDTQYF.

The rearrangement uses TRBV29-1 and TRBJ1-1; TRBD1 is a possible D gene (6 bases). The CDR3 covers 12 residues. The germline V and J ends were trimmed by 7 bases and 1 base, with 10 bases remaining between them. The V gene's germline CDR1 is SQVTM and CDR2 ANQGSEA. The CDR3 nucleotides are TGCAGCGGTAAACAGGGGAACACTGAAGCTTTCTTT. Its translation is CSGKQGNTEAFF. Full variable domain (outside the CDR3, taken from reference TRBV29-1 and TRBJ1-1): SAVISQKPSRDICQRGTSLTIQCQVDSQVTMMFWYRQQPGQSLTLIATANQGSEATYESGFVIDKFPISRPNLTFSTLTVSNMSPEDSSIYLCSGKQGNTEAFFGQGTRLTVV.

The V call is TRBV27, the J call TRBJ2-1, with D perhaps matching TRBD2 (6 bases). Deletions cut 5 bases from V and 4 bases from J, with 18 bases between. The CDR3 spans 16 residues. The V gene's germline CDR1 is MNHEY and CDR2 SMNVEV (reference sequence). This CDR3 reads CASSRGDSPQYNEQFF. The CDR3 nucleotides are TGTGCCAGCAGTCGAGGGGACTCCCCGCAGTACAATGAGCAGTTCTTC.

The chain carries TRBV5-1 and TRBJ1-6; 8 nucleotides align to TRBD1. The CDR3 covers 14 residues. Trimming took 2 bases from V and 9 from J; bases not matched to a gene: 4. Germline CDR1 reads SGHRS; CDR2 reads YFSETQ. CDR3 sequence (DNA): TGCGCCAGCAGCTTAGGGGACAGGCTTTCACCCCTCCACTTT. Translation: CASSLGDRLSPLHF.

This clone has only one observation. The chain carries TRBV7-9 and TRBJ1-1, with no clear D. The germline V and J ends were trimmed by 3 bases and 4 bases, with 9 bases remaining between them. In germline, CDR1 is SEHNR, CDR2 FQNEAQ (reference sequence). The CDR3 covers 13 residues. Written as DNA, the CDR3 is TGTGCCAGCAGCTTTCCCACTGGCACTGAAGCTTTCTTT. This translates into CASSFPTGTEAFF.

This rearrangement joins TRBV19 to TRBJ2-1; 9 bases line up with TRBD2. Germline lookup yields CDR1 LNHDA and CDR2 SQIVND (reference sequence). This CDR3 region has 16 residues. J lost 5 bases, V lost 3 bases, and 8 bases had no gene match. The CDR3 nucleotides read TGTGCCAGTAGTATGAACCGGCTAGCGGGAAACAATGAGCAGTTCTTC. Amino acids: CASSMNRLAGNNEQFF. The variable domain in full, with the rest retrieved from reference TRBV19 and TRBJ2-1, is DGGITQSPKYLFRKEGQNVTLSCEQNLNHDAMYWYRQDPGQGLRLIYYSQIVNDFQKGDIAEGYSVSREKKESFPLTVTSAQKNPTAFYLCASSMNRLAGNNEQFFGPGTRLTVL.

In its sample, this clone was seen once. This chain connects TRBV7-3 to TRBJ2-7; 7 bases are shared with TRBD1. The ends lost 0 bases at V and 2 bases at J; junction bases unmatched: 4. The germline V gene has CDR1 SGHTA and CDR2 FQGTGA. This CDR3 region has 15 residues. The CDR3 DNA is TGTGCCAGCAGCTTAACGGACAGGAATGCCTACGAGCAGTACTTC. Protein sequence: CASSLTDRNAYEQYF.

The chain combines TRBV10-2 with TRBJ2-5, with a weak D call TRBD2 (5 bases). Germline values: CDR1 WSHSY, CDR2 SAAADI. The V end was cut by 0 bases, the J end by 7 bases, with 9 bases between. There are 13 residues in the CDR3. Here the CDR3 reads CASSESARGTQYF. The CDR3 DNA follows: TGCGCCAGCAGTGAGTCCGCCCGGGGGACCCAGTACTTC.

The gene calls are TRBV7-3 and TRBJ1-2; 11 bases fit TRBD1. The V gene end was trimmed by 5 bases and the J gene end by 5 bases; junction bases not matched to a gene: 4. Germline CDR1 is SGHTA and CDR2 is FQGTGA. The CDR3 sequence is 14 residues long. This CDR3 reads CASSPGTGGYGYTF. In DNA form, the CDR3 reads TGTGCCAGCAGCCCCGGGACAGGGGGGTATGGCTACACCTTC.